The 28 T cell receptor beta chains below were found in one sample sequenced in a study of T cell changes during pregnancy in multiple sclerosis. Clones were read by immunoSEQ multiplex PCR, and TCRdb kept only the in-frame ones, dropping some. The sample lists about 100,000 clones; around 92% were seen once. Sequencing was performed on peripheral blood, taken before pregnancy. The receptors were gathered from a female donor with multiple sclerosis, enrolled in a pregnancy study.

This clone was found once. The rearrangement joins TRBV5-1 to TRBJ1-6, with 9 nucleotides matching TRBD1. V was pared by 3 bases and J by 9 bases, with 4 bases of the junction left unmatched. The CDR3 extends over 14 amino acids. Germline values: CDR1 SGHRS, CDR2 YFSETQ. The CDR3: CASSWGQGGSPLHF. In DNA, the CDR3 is TGCGCCAGCAGCTGGGGACAGGGAGGTTCACCCCTCCACTTT.

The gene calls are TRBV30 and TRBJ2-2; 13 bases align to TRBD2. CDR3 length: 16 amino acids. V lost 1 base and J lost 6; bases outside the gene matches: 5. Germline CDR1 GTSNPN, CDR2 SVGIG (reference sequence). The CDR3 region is CAWSALGLAGSGELFF. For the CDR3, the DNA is TGTGCCTGGAGTGCCTTGGGACTAGCGGGATCCGGGGAGCTGTTTTTT.

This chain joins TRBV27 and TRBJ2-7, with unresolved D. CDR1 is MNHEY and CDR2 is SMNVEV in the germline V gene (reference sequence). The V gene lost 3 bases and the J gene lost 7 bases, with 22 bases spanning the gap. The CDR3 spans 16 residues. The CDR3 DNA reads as TGTGCCAGCAGTTTTTTTCCCTCGAGACAACTTGGGGAGCAGTACTTC. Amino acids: CASSFFPSRQLGEQYF.

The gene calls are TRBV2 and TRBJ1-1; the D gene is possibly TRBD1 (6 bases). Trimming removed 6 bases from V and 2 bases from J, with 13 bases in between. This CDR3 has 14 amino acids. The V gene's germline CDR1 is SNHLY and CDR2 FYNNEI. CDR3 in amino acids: CASSDRFSNTEAFF. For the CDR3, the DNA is TGTGCCAGCAGCGACAGGTTTTCCAACACTGAAGCTTTCTTT.

The CDR3 DNA reads as TGTGCCAGCAGGGCGGGGCCTACGCCTGCCTTCTCTGGAAACACCATATATTTT. Its protein is CASRAGPTPAFSGNTIYF. This chain connects TRBV7-9 to TRBJ1-3, with a tentative D call TRBD1 (5 bases). The CDR3 spans 18 residues. The germline CDR1 and CDR2 sequences are SEHNR and FQNEAQ (reference sequence). V shed 6 bases and J shed 0 bases, with 21 bases lying between them.

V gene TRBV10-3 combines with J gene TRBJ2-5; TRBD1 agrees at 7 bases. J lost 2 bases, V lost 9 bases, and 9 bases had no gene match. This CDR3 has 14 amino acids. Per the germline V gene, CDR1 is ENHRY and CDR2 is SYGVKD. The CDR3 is CAIEQGQVQETQYF. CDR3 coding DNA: TGTGCCATAGAACAGGGGCAGGTTCAAGAGACCCAGTACTTC.

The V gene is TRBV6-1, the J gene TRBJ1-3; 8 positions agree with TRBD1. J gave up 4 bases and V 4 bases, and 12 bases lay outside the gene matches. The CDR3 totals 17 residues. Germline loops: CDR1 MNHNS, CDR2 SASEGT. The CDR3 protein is CASSVGTGISSGNTIYF. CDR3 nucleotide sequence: TGTGCCAGCAGTGTCGGGACAGGCATTTCCTCGGGAAACACCATATATTTT.

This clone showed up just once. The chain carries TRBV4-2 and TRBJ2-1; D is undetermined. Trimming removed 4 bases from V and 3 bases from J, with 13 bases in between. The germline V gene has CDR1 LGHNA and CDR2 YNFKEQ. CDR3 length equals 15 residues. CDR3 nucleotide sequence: TGTGCCAGCAGCCCCCGGCTCCGCGGCTACAATGAGCAGTTCTTC. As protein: CASSPRLRGYNEQFF.

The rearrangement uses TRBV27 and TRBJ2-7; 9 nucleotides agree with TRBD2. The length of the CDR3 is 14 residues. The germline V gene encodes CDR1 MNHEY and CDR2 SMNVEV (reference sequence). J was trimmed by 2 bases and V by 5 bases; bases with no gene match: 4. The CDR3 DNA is TGTGCCAGCAGTCTAGCGGGAACCGCCTACGAGCAGTACTTC. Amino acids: CASSLAGTAYEQYF.

The CDR3 sequence is CSVGYPGTGYEQYF. CDR3 coding DNA: TGCAGCGTAGGCTACCCCGGGACAGGGTACGAGCAGTACTTC. The chain carries TRBV29-1 and TRBJ2-7; TRBD1 matches at 9 bases. CDR1 and CDR2 (germline): SQVTM, ANQGSEA. V was pared by 6 bases and J by 4 bases, with 10 bases of the junction left unmatched. The CDR3 is made up of 14 amino acids.

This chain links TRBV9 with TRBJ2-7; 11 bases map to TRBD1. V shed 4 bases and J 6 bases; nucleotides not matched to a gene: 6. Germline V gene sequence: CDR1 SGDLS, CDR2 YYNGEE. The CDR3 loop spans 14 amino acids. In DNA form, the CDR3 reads TGTGCCAGCAGCATCGGGACAGGGGGATTCGAGCAGTACTTC. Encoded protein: CASSIGTGGFEQYF.

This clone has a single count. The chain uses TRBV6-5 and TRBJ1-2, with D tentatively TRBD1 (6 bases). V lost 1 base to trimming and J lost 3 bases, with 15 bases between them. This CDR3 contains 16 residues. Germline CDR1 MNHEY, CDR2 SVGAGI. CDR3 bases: TGTGCCAGCAGTTACTATGGCAGGGGCTCCGACTATGGCTACACCTTC. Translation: CASSYYGRGSDYGYTF.

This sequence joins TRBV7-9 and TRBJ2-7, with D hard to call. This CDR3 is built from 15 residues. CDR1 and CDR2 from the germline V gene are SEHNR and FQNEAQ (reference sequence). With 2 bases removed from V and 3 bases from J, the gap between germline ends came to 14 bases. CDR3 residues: CASSLTADGLYEQYF. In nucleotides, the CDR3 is TGTGCCAGCAGCTTAACGGCGGATGGCCTCTACGAGCAGTACTTC. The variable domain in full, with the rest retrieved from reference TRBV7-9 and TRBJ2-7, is DTGVSQNPRHKITKRGQNVTFRCDPISEHNRLYWYRQTLGQGPEFLTYFQNEAQLEKSRLLSDRFSAERPKGSFSTLEIQRTEQGDSAMYLCASSLTADGLYEQYFGPGTRLTVT.

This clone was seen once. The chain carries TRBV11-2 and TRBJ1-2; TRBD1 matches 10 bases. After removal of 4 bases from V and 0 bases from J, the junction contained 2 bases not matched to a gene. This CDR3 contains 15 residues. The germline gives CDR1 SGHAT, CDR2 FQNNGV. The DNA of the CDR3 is TGTGCCAGCAGCTGGACAGGGGGGACTAACTATGGCTACACCTTC. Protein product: CASSWTGGTNYGYTF.

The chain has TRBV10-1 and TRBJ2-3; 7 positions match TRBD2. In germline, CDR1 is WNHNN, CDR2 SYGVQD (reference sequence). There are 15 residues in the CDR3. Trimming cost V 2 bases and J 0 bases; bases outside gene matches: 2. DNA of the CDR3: TGCGCCAGCAGTGAGAGTAGCGGGAGCACAGATACGCAGTATTTT. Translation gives CASSESSGSTDTQYF.

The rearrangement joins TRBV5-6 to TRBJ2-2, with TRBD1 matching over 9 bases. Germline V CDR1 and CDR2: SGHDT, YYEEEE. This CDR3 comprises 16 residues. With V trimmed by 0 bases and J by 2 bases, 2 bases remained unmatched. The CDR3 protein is CASSLGQGVNTGELFF. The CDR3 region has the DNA TGTGCCAGCAGCTTGGGACAGGGGGTAAACACCGGGGAGCTGTTTTTT.

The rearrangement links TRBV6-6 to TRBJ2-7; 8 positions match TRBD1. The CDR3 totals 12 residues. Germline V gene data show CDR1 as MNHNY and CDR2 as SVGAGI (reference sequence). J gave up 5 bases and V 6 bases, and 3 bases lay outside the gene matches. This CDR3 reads CASRRQGNEQYF. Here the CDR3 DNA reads TGTGCCAGCAGGCGACAGGGGAACGAGCAGTACTTC.

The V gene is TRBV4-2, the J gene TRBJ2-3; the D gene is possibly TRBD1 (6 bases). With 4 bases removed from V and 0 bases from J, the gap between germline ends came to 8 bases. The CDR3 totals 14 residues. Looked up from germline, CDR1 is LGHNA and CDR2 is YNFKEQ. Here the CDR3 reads CASSRDTSTDTQYF. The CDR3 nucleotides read TGTGCCAGCAGCCGGGACACTAGCACAGATACGCAGTATTTT.

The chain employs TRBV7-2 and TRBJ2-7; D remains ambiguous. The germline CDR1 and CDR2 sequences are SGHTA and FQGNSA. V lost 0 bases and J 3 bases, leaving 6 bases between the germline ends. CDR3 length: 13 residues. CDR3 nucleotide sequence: TGTGCCAGCAGCTTAGCTCGTGTCTACGAGCAGTACTTC. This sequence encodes CASSLARVYEQYF.

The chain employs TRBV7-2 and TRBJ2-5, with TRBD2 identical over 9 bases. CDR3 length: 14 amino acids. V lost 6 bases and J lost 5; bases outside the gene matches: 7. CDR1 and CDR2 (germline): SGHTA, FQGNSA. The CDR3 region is CASRVTSGGETQYF. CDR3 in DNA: TGTGCCAGCAGGGTGACTAGCGGAGGGGAGACCCAGTACTTC.

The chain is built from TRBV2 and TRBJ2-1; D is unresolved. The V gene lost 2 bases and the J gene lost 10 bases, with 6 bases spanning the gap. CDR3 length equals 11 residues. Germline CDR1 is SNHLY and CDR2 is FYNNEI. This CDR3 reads CASSEFGEQFF. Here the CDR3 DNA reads TGTGCCAGCAGTGAATTCGGGGAGCAGTTCTTC.

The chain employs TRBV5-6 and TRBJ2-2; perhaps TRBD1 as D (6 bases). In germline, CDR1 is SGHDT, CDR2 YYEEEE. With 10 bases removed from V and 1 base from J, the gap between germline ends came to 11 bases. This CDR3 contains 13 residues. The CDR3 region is CASRGGNTGELFF. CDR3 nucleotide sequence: TGTGCCTCCCGAGGGGGGAACACCGGGGAGCTGTTTTTT.

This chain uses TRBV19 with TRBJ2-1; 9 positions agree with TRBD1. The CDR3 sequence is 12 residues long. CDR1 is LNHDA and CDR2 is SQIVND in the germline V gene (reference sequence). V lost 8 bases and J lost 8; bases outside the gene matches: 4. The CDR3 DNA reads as TGTGCCAGTGGGACAGGGATTCATGAGCAGTTCTTC. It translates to CASGTGIHEQFF.

This CDR3 is CASSQGIGTSGSGEQYF. The CDR3 DNA is TGCGCCAGCAGCCAAGGTATAGGGACTAGCGGGAGCGGCGAGCAGTACTTC. The chain couples TRBV4-1 to TRBJ2-7; 14 bases are a match to TRBD2. The CDR3 has 17 amino acids. Germline trimming cut 1 base from V and 6 bases from J; bases unmatched to any gene: 8. Germline loops: CDR1 MGHRA, CDR2 YSYEKL.

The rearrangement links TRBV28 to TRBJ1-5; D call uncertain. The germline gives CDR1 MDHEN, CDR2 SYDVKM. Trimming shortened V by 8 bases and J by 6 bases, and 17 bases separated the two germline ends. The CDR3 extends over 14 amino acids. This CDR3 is CASRSSSEVQPQHF. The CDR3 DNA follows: TGTGCCAGCCGCTCTTCCTCCGAGGTTCAGCCCCAGCATTTT. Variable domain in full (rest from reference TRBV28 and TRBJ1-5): DVKVTQSSRYLVKRTGEKVFLECVQDMDHENMFWYRQDPGLGLRLIYFSYDVKMKEKGDIPEGYSVSREKKERFSLILESASTNQTSMYLCASRSSSEVQPQHFGDGTRLSIL.

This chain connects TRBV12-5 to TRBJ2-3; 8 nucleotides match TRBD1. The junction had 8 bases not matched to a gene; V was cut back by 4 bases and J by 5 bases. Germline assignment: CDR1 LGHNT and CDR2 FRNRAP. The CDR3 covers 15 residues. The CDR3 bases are TGTGCTAGTGGTTCTCGAGGACAGGGTATAGATACGCAGTATTTT. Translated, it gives CASGSRGQGIDTQYF.

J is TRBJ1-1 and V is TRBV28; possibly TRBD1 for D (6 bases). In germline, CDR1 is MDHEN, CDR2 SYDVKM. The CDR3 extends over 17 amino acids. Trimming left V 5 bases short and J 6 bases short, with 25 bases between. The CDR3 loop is CASSNPLGGLRVSEAFF. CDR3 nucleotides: TGTGCCAGCAGTAACCCTTTGGGGGGGCTAAGGGTCTCTGAAGCTTTCTTT.

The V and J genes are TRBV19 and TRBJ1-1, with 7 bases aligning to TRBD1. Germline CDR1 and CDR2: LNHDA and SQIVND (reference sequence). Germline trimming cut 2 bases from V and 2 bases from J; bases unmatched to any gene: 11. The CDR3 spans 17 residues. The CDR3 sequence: CASSILNRDRINTEAFF. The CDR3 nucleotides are TGTGCCAGTAGTATATTGAACCGGGACAGAATAAACACTGAAGCTTTCTTT.